The clone carrying this T cell receptor (beta chain) has just a few counts. On each TCR cDNA molecule, a unique molecular identifier was present. TCRdb recomputed calls from the 5' RACE reads with MiXCR, one row per CDR3 protein. The sample consists of 110,000 or so distinct CDR3 sequences, more than 10% of them appearing once. These data are taken from a study of spatial heterogeneity in lung cancer. The time point denotes: blood at routine non-recurrence follow-up after resection. Material for sequencing was whole RNA from tumor, nontumor lung or frozen PBMC, left unsorted. The CDR3 runs 11 residues. Trimming left V 0 bases short and J 9 bases short, with 3 bases between. Germline loops: CDR1 MNHEY, CDR2 SVGEGT.

The sample consisted of PBMCs, taken at follow-up. This sequence joins TRBV6-2 or TRBV6-3 and TRBJ2-1, with no clear D. The sequence was obtained from a female donor with early-stage non-small cell lung cancer. The CDR3 here is CASSYSREQFF. The CDR3 coding sequence is TGTGCCAGCAGTTACTCGCGTGAGCAGTTCTTC.